This T cell receptor beta chain appears in the sequencing data of a study of blood T cell repertoires in COVID-19. Turning to the study itself: Samples of COVID-19 (acute and convalescent) were obtained from the United States, Italy and Spain. Sources were T cells, B-cell-depleted T cells, or PBMCs; the material itself was cDNA or gDNA.

Original methodology: Cell counts per sample came from amplifying reference gene primers. TCRdb's table, derived via immunoSEQ multiplex PCR, lists solely in-frame clones and lacks some. Clonal size and the V and J genes are those of that table, whereas D and trimming came from the DNA. The table has around 290,000 clones, 87% seen once. This CDR3 contains 12 residues. The V end was cut by 1 base, the J end by 5 bases, with 6 bases between. The germline V gene has CDR1 KGHSH and CDR2 LQKENI. The count of this clone is one. This clonotype was sampled from a woman in her 50s who had recovered from COVID-19. The sample comprised peripheral blood. V and J are TRBV18 and TRBJ2-7; a weak D match, TRBD2 (5 bases). In nucleotides, the CDR3 is TGTGCCAGCTCACCACAGGGAGACGAGCAGTACTTC. Encoded protein: CASSPQGDEQYF. The variable domain in full, completed from reference TRBV18 and TRBJ2-7, reads NAGVMQNPRHLVRRRGQEARLRCSPMKGHSHVYWYRQLPEEGLKFMVYLQKENIIDESGMPKERFSAEFPKEGPSILRIQQVVRGDSAAYFCASSPQGDEQYFGPGTRLTVT.